The sequence of this T cell receptor (beta chain) was determined in a study of blood T cell repertoires in COVID-19. In the authors' workflow: Reference gene primer amplification in the assay estimated nucleated cell counts. Sequencing was performed with immunoSEQ multiplex PCR; in TCRdb, only in-frame clones are kept and a portion is missing. That table gives V, J and clone size, and the DNA gave D and trimming. The sample contains about 280,000 clones, roughly 90% of which appear only once. This CDR3 spans 15 amino acids. Germline lookup yields CDR1 SGHNT and CDR2 YYREEE (reference sequence). Trimming stripped 0 bases from V and 0 bases from J, with 9 bases between.

The J gene is TRBJ2-5, the V gene TRBV5-4; D may be TRBD2 (5 bases). This receptor was taken from a woman in her twenties or thirties with COVID-19, enrolled during active disease. The material sequenced was peripheral blood. DNA for the CDR3: TGTGCCAGCAGCTTGGTCGCCGGGGACCAAGAGACCCAGTACTTC. It encodes CASSLVAGDQETQYF.